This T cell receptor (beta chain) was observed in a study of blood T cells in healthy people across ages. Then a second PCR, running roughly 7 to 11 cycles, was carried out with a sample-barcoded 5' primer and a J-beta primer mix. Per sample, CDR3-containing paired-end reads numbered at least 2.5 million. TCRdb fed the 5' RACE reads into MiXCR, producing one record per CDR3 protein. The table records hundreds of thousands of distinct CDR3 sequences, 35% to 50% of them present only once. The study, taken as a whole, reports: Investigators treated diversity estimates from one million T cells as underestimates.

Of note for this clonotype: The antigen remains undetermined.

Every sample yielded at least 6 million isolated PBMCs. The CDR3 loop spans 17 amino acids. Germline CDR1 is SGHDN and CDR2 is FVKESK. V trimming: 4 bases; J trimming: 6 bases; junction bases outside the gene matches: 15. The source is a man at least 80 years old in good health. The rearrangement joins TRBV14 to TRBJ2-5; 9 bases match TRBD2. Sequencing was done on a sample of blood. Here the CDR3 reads CASSPQREEGFRKTQYF. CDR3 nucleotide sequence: TGTGCCAGCAGCCCCCAGCGGGAGGAGGGATTTCGGAAGACCCAGTACTTC. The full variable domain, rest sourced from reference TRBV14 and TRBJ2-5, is EAGVTQFPSHSVIEKGQTVTLRCDPISGHDNLYWYRRVMGKEIKFLLHFVKESKQDESGMPNNRFLAERTGGTYSTLKVQPAELEDSGVYFCASSPQREEGFRKTQYFGPGTRLLVL.